This is a list of T cell receptor beta chains from one sample in a study of human versus mouse CDR3 diversity and MHC coevolution. The repertoire was sequenced with immunoSEQ multiplex PCR; TCRdb's copy has only in-frame clones and lacks some. The data contain about 60,000 clones, approximately 94% of them singletons. The source material was naive CD4+ T cells from blood. Source of these receptors: a person in their sixties or seventies in good health. The CDR3 runs from the conserved cysteine through the conserved F or W. D genes are given only for firm matches.

>TRBD2|TRBJ2-3|TRBV30
TGTGCCTGGAGCGGGAGGGGGGCTTGGGCAGATACGCAGTATTTT
CAWSGRGAWADTQYF
>-|TRBJ2-2|TRBV5-6
TGTGCCAGCAGCTTGGCGGGGGTCGGGGAGCTGTTTTTT
CASSLAGVGELFF
>TRBD2|TRBJ2-1|TRBV18
TGTGCCAGCTCACCTACGACTAGCGGGGGCAATGAGCAGTTCTTC
CASSPTTSGGNEQFF
>TRBD1|TRBJ1-2|TRBV18
TGTGCCAGCTCACCGGGACAGTTCTATGGCTACACCTTC
CASSPGQFYGYTF
>-|TRBJ2-1|TRBV9
TGTGCCAGCAGCGTAGTTGTAGGGGCCCATGAGCAGTTCTTC
CASSVVVGAHEQFF
>TRBD1|TRBJ1-2|TRBV2
TGTGCCAGCAGTGACTTGGACAGGGCGGGCTATGGCTACACCTTC
CASSDLDRAGYGYTF
>TRBD1|TRBJ2-5|TRBV5-1
TGCGCCAGCAGCCGTGGGACAGAACAAGAGACCCAGTACTTC
CASSRGTEQETQYF
>-|TRBJ1-5|TRBV7-2
TGTGCCAGCAGCCGAGAAGCGGCAGGAGCTAGCAATCAGCCCCAGCATTTT
CASSREAAGASNQPQHF
>TRBD2|TRBJ2-2|TRBV25-1
TGTGCCAGCAGTGAACCCACTAGCGGGAGTTATTCCGGGGAGCTGTTTTTT
CASSEPTSGSYSGELFF
>TRBD1|TRBJ2-2|TRBV18
TGTGCCAGCTCACCCTGGGACAGGCCAACCGGGGAGCTGTTTTTT
CASSPWDRPTGELFF
>-|TRBJ1-6|TRBV19
TGTGCCAGTAGTACAGGGGTAGATTCACCCCTCCACTTT
CASSTGVDSPLHF
>TRBD2|TRBJ2-7|TRBV5-4
TGTGCCAGCAGCTCGATGCTACTAGCGGGGGCCTCCTACGAGCAGTACTTC
CASSSMLLAGASYEQYF
>TRBD2|TRBJ2-2|TRBV5-8
TGTGCCAGCAGCCTACCAGCGGGAGCCAGCACCGGGGAGCTGTTTTTT
CASSLPAGASTGELFF
>-|TRBJ2-2|TRBV5-6
TGTGCCAGCAGCTTGGAGGGAGCGGGCGGGACCGGGGAGCTGTTTTTT
CASSLEGAGGTGELFF
>-|TRBJ2-2|TRBV2
TGTGCCAGCACTCCCAGACAGCCCCGGGACACCGGGGAGCTGTTTTTT
CASTPRQPRDTGELFF